Each of the 28 T cell receptor beta chains below was sequenced from the same sample in a study of T-cell reconstitution after alpha-beta-depleted transplantation in children. Researchers prepared the TCRbeta library using unique molecular identifiers, the study reports. TCRdb fed the PCR reads into MiXCR, producing one record per CDR3 protein. The sample lists about 420,000 distinct CDR3 sequences, roughly 10% occurring once. The sequencing here drew on PBMCs from the stem cell graft donor, taken from the stem cell graft. Source of these receptors: a human donor who donated a stem cell graft to a child with acute myeloid leukemia.

This clonotype was counted between two and nine times. The rearrangement links TRBV19 to TRBJ2-7; D ambiguous. Germline V gives CDR1 LNHDA, CDR2 SQIVND (reference sequence). V was pared by 5 bases and J by 2 bases, with 16 bases between. This CDR3 is 15 amino acids long. In DNA form, the CDR3 reads TGTGCCAGTAGTTCCCGGCAGAGGAGTCCCTACGAGCAGTACTTC. Residues: CASSSRQRSPYEQYF.

V usage is TRBV29-1 and J usage is TRBJ2-2; 8 bases map to TRBD2. This CDR3 has 14 residues. The germline V gene has CDR1 SQVTM and CDR2 ANQGSEA. With 5 bases clipped from V and 1 base from J, the junction kept 3 bases outside the gene matches. The CDR3 loop is CSVPGLENTGELFF. The CDR3 DNA is TGCAGCGTTCCGGGACTAGAGAACACCGGGGAGCTGTTTTTT.

This clonotype came up many times. The chain links TRBV20-1 to TRBJ2-1, with D maybe TRBD2 (5 bases). Trimming shortened V by 6 bases and J by 7 bases, and 19 bases separated the two germline ends. CDR1 is DFQATT and CDR2 is SNEGSKA in the germline V gene (reference sequence). The CDR3 extends over 14 amino acids. As DNA, the CDR3 is TGCAGTGCCAAGCGCGGGCACGCTCTTAATGAGCAGTTCTTC. Translated: CSAKRGHALNEQFF.

This clonotype was seen a single time. A much larger clone lies a single base off, so this may be a read error. The chain employs TRBV5-1 and TRBJ2-3; 8 bases match TRBD2. This CDR3 spans 17 amino acids. The germline V gene has CDR1 SGHRS and CDR2 YFSETQ. The CDR3, as DNA: TGCGTCAGCAGGTGGCGGGGGGCCGAGGGCGGCACAGATACGCAGTATTTT. It specifies CVSRWRGAEGGTDTQYF.

This clonotype was found many times. The rearrangement links TRBV7-8 to TRBJ1-3; D perhaps matches TRBD1 (5 bases). V lost 1 base to trimming and J lost 1 base, with 11 bases between them. The CDR3 contains 16 residues. Germline CDR1 and CDR2: SGHVS and FQNEAQ. CDR3 region: CASSLVRGESGNTIYF. The CDR3 DNA is TGTGCCAGCAGCTTAGTACGGGGGGAGTCTGGAAACACCATATATTTT.

V is TRBV20-1 and J is TRBJ1-6; TRBD1 matches at 9 bases. Germline V gene sequence: CDR1 DFQATT, CDR2 SNEGSKA (reference sequence). The V gene end was trimmed by 5 bases and the J gene end by 10 bases; junction bases not matched to a gene: 9. This CDR3 comprises 14 residues. CDR3 amino acids: CSAFLGQGNSPLHF. DNA of the CDR3: TGCAGTGCTTTTTTGGGACAGGGAAACTCACCCCTCCACTTT.

This clonotype was observed a few times. The chain combines TRBV20-1 with TRBJ2-6; tentative D call: TRBD1 (5 bases). This CDR3 contains 16 residues. Germline V gene lookup returns CDR1 DFQATT and CDR2 SNEGSKA (reference sequence). V lost 6 bases to trimming and J lost 0 bases, with 15 bases between them. The CDR3 loop reads CSAPRGSSSGANVLTF. The CDR3 coding sequence is TGCAGTGCCCCTAGGGGCTCCTCCTCTGGGGCCAACGTCCTGACTTTC.

The table lists this clonotype with a few counts. The chain links TRBV4-1 to TRBJ2-5; D perhaps matches TRBD2 (5 bases). Looked up from germline, CDR1 is MGHRA and CDR2 is YSYEKL. V lost 1 base and J 3 bases, leaving 15 bases between the germline ends. The CDR3 sequence is 16 residues long. CDR3: CASSQGQRPREETQYF. The CDR3 nucleotides are TGCGCCAGCAGCCAAGGCCAAAGGCCGAGGGAAGAGACCCAGTACTTC.

The genes are TRBV19 and TRBJ1-4; D uncertain. Trimming left V 5 bases short and J 3 bases short, with 7 bases between. Germline CDR1 and CDR2: LNHDA and SQIVND (reference sequence). CDR3 length: 13 amino acids. The DNA for the CDR3 is TGTGCCAGTAGTTCCCACCCTAATGAAAAACTGTTTTTT. Encoded protein: CASSSHPNEKLFF.

This rearrangement joins TRBV29-1 to TRBJ2-5; no firm D call. This CDR3 region has 13 residues. The ends were cut back, 2 bases at V and 2 bases at J, with 9 bases in the middle. Germline V gives CDR1 SQVTM, CDR2 ANQGSEA. The CDR3: CSVERRIQETQYF. In DNA form, the CDR3 reads TGCAGCGTTGAAAGGCGGATTCAAGAGACCCAGTACTTC.

Many counts were recorded for this clonotype. For the CDR3, the DNA is TGCGCCAGCAGCTTAAGCGGGGGTTACGCAGATACGCAGTATTTT. Encoded protein: CASSLSGGYADTQYF. The rearrangement links TRBV5-1 to TRBJ2-3; 8 bases are a match to TRBD2. Per the germline V gene, CDR1 is SGHRS and CDR2 is YFSETQ. With V trimmed by 2 bases and J by 4 bases, 6 bases remained unmatched. CDR3 length: 15 amino acids.

This chain joins TRBV18 and TRBJ1-5; D is ambiguous. V gave up 4 bases and J gave up 0 bases, with 7 bases separating them. CDR3 length equals 14 residues. Germline CDR1 is KGHSH and CDR2 is LQKENI. DNA for the CDR3: TGTGCCAGCTCACACGACAATAGCAATCAGCCCCAGCATTTT. The encoded protein is CASSHDNSNQPQHF.

The V call is TRBV2, the J call TRBJ2-1; D might be TRBD1 or TRBD2, each matching 6 bases. V was trimmed by 4 bases and J by 1 base, leaving 20 bases between them. In germline, CDR1 is SNHLY, CDR2 FYNNEI. The CDR3 extends over 18 amino acids. The CDR3 DNA reads as TGTGCCAGCAGTGGATTCGTGACCCGGAGGGGGTCCTACAATGAGCAGTTCTTC. Protein: CASSGFVTRRGSYNEQFF.

This clonotype was observed once. This chain connects TRBV6-5 to TRBJ2-7; 8 bases map to TRBD1. V lost 2 bases to trimming and J lost 2 bases; unmatched junction nucleotides: 2. CDR3 length: 14 amino acids. Germline V lookup: CDR1 MNHEY, CDR2 SVGAGI. The CDR3, as DNA: TGTGCCAGCAGTTACAGGACAGGGCCCTACGAGCAGTACGTC. It specifies CASSYRTGPYEQYV.

This clonotype was observed a few times. The gene calls are TRBV6-1 and TRBJ2-5; D remains ambiguous. V lost 8 bases, J lost 5 bases, and 12 bases lay in between. This CDR3 contains 12 residues. Germline V lookup: CDR1 MNHNS, CDR2 SASEGT. The CDR3 spells CASRAIGETQYF. The CDR3 DNA reads TGTGCCAGCCGCGCAATAGGGGAGACCCAGTACTTC.

V is TRBV6-2 or TRBV6-3 and J is TRBJ2-1; no reliable D call. CDR1 and CDR2 from the germline V gene are MNHEY and SVGEGT. Trimming removed 6 bases at V and 7 bases at J, with 10 bases between. The CDR3 runs to 12 residues. CDR3 loop: CASRTVPNEQFF. The CDR3 DNA reads TGTGCCAGCAGGACGGTGCCTAATGAGCAGTTCTTC.

This clonotype has ten or more counts. The chain has TRBV3-1 and TRBJ1-6; maybe TRBD1 (5 bases). From germline, CDR1 is LGHDT and CDR2 YNNKEL (reference sequence). The V gene lost 4 bases and the J gene lost 9 bases, with 19 bases spanning the gap. The CDR3 spans 16 residues. The CDR3 is CASSPQQQGESSPLHF. The CDR3, as DNA: TGTGCCAGCAGCCCTCAGCAGCAGGGTGAGAGTTCACCCCTCCACTTT.

V gene TRBV4-3 combines with J gene TRBJ1-2, with D unresolved. The CDR3 loop spans 16 amino acids. Trimming left V 0 bases short and J 4 bases short, with 15 bases between. Germline CDR1 LGHNA, CDR2 YSLEER. Here the CDR3 DNA reads TGCGCCAGCAGCCAAGATAGCAACAGCGTCAGCTATGGCTACACCTTC. Translated, it gives CASSQDSNSVSYGYTF.

This clonotype has just a few counts. This sequence joins TRBV5-5 and TRBJ2-5; no definite D call. Between the trimmed V and J ends, which lost 0 bases and 5 bases, there was a span of 8 bases. Germline assignment: CDR1 SGHKS and CDR2 YYEKEE (reference sequence). The CDR3 covers 13 residues. CDR3 protein: CASSLGAHETQYF. For the CDR3, the DNA is TGTGCCAGCAGCTTGGGGGCGCATGAGACCCAGTACTTC.

V gene TRBV19 combines with J gene TRBJ2-3; D is unclear. There are 16 residues in the CDR3. Trimming shortened V by 6 bases and J by 0 bases, and 16 bases separated the two germline ends. CDR1 and CDR2 from the germline V gene are LNHDA and SQIVND (reference sequence). CDR3 in amino acids: CASRSDTGSSTDTQYF. CDR3 DNA: TGTGCCAGTAGGTCCGACACTGGATCGAGCACAGATACGCAGTATTTT. The complete variable domain, with remaining parts taken from reference TRBV19 and TRBJ2-3, reads DGGITQSPKYLFRKEGQNVTLSCEQNLNHDAMYWYRQDPGQGLRLIYYSQIVNDFQKGDIAEGYSVSREKKESFPLTVTSAQKNPTAFYLCASRSDTGSSTDTQYFGPGTRLTVL.

V usage is TRBV7-6 and J usage is TRBJ2-3; the match to TRBD1 covers 11 bases. V was pared by 5 bases and J by 5 bases, with 6 bases of the junction left unmatched. From germline, CDR1 is SGHVS and CDR2 FNYEAQ. CDR3 length: 15 residues. The CDR3 region is CASSRGQGVQDTQYF. The CDR3 coding sequence is TGTGCCAGCAGCCGGGGACAGGGGGTCCAAGATACGCAGTATTTT.

The chain couples TRBV24-1 to TRBJ2-2; 10 positions agree with TRBD2. This CDR3 contains 14 residues. With V trimmed by 9 bases and J by 6 bases, 6 bases remained unmatched. Germline V gene lookup returns CDR1 KGHDR and CDR2 SFDVKD. The CDR3 DNA is TGTGCCACCGGAGCGGGAGGGGATCCCGGGGAGCTGTTTTTT. This codes for CATGAGGDPGELFF.

This clonotype came up many times. The genes are TRBV5-1 and TRBJ2-3; TRBD1 might be the D (5 bases). Trimming took off 7 bases at V and 4 bases at J, with 19 bases between the two ends. CDR1 SGHRS and CDR2 YFSETQ come from the germline V gene. This CDR3 has 15 amino acids. This CDR3 is CASAVTASGSDTQYF. CDR3 in DNA: TGCGCCAGCGCCGTTACCGCCTCAGGGTCAGATACGCAGTATTTT.

A few counts support this clonotype. This chain connects TRBV29-1 to TRBJ2-5, with TRBD1 matching over 8 bases. The V segment lost 2 bases and the J segment 2 bases; nucleotides outside the gene matches: 7. The CDR3 spans 15 residues. Germline lookup yields CDR1 SQVTM and CDR2 ANQGSEA. The DNA for the CDR3 is TGCAGCGTTGAACCGGCCCAGGGGGCTCAAGAGACCCAGTACTTC. Encoded protein: CSVEPAQGAQETQYF.

This clonotype was seen only a few times. The chain joins TRBV13 to TRBJ2-1; D not certain. The CDR3 consists of 13 residues. V lost 0 bases to trimming and J lost 5 bases, with 5 bases between them. Germline values: CDR1 PRHDT, CDR2 FYEKMQ (reference sequence). CDR3 nucleotide sequence: TGTGCCAGCAGCTTAGGAGCGCACAATGAGCAGTTCTTC. This translates into CASSLGAHNEQFF. The variable domain in full, with the rest retrieved from reference TRBV13 and TRBJ2-1, is AAGVIQSPRHLIKEKRETATLKCYPIPRHDTVYWYQQGPGQDPQFLISFYEKMQSDKGSIPDRFSAQQFSDYHSELNMSSLELGDSALYFCASSLGAHNEQFFGPGTRLTVL.

The chain uses TRBV7-3 and TRBJ2-6; no clear D gene. Germline-derived CDR1 and CDR2 are SGHTA and FQGTGA. The CDR3 totals 20 residues. Trimming stripped 0 bases from V and 2 bases from J, with 20 bases between. The CDR3 region is CASSLTGVVGFRTGANVLTF. As DNA, the CDR3 is TGTGCCAGCAGCTTAACAGGCGTCGTAGGGTTCAGGACTGGGGCCAACGTCCTGACTTTC.

This clonotype was observed a handful of times. The chain uses TRBV12-5 and TRBJ1-1; D may be TRBD1 (6 bases). The CDR3 contains 12 residues. V lost 7 bases, J lost 6 bases, and 12 bases lay in between. Per the germline V gene, CDR1 is LGHNT and CDR2 is FRNRAP. The CDR3 loop reads CASDSQGSEAFF. The CDR3, as DNA: TGTGCTAGTGACTCACAGGGCTCTGAAGCTTTCTTT.

This clonotype has a count of ten or more. This sequence joins TRBV20-1 and TRBJ2-5; D gene ambiguous. The CDR3 has 11 amino acids. The ends were cut back, 5 bases at V and 5 bases at J, with 9 bases in the middle. Germline CDR1 DFQATT, CDR2 SNEGSKA (reference sequence). This CDR3 is CSAGHGETQYF. CDR3 nucleotide sequence: TGCAGTGCTGGCCACGGGGAGACCCAGTACTTC.